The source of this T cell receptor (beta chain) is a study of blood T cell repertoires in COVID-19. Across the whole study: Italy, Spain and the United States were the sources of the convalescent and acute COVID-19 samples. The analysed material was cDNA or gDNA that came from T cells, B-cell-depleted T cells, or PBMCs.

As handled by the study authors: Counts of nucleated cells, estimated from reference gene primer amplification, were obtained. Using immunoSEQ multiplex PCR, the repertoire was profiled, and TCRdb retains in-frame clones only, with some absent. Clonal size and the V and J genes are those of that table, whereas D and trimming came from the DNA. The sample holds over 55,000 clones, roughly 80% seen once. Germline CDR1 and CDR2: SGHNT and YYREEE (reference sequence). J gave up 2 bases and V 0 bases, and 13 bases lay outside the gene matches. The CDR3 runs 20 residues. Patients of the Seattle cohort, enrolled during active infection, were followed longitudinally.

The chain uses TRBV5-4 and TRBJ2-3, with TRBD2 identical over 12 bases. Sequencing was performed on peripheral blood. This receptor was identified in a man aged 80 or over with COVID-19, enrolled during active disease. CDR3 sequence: CASSLALTSGRLILTDTQYF. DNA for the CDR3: TGTGCCAGCAGCTTGGCGTTAACTAGCGGGAGGCTTATTCTCACAGATACGCAGTATTTT. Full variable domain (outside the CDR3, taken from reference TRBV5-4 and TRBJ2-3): ETGVTQSPTHLIKTRGQQVTLRCSSQSGHNTVSWYQQALGQGPQFIFQYYREEENGRGNFPPRFSGLQFPNYSSELNVNALELDDSALYLCASSLALTSGRLILTDTQYFGPGTRLTVL.